A selection of T cell receptor beta chains follows, all from one sample in a study of blood T cell repertoires in COVID-19. Some clones are missing from TCRdb's copy, which holds only in-frame ones; the method was immunoSEQ multiplex PCR. The repertoire includes 140,000 to 150,000 clones, about 85% of them detected once, and roughly 34% sits in the top ten. Source material: peripheral blood. Every receptor here comes from a human donor in a cohort sampled during active COVID-19. The conserved cysteine and the conserved F or W are not part of the CDR3 here. D genes are given only for firm matches.

D gene: .
J gene: TRBJ2-7
CDR3 length: 10
V gene: TRBV10-3
CDR3 protein: AISPGTYEQY

D gene: .
J gene: TRBJ1-1
CDR3 length: 11
V gene: TRBV6-5
CDR3 protein: ASRPSGQTVNF

D gene: .
J gene: TRBJ1-2
CDR3 length: 13
V gene: TRBV6-5
CDR3 protein: ASSRDWEVDYGYT

D gene: .
J gene: TRBJ1-1
CDR3 length: 12
V gene: TRBV5-4
CDR3 protein: ASSLEGQGREAF

D gene: .
J gene: TRBJ2-7
CDR3 length: 11
V gene: TRBV10-3
CDR3 protein: AISVDSVYEQY

D gene: TRBD2
J gene: TRBJ2-1
CDR3 length: 11
V gene: TRBV7-3
CDR3 protein: ASSLEGEGEQF

D gene: TRBD1
J gene: TRBJ1-3
CDR3 length: 14
V gene: TRBV5-1
CDR3 protein: ASSSGQLSSGNTIY

D gene: .
J gene: TRBJ1-5
CDR3 length: 10
V gene: TRBV28
CDR3 protein: ASNRAYQPQH

D gene: .
J gene: TRBJ1-3
CDR3 length: 11
V gene: TRBV5-1
CDR3 protein: ASSMGTLDTIY

D gene: .
J gene: TRBJ1-1
CDR3 length: 11
V gene: TRBV6-2/TRBV6-3
CDR3 protein: ASSYLEGTEAF

D gene: TRBD1
J gene: TRBJ2-7
CDR3 length: 10
V gene: TRBV4-2
CDR3 protein: ASSRQGDEQY

D gene: .
J gene: TRBJ1-1
CDR3 length: 13
V gene: TRBV6-5
CDR3 protein: ASSYSGQLNTEAF

D gene: .
J gene: TRBJ2-5
CDR3 length: 10
V gene: TRBV30
CDR3 protein: AWAPGPETQY

D gene: .
J gene: TRBJ2-1
CDR3 length: 11
V gene: TRBV10-2
CDR3 protein: ASRETVYNEQF

D gene: TRBD1
J gene: TRBJ1-1
CDR3 length: 11
V gene: TRBV6-5
CDR3 protein: ASRGQVNTEAF

D gene: .
J gene: TRBJ2-2
CDR3 length: 11
V gene: TRBV29-1
CDR3 protein: GLTRGYTGELF

D gene: TRBD1
J gene: TRBJ2-3
CDR3 length: 13
V gene: TRBV5-1
CDR3 protein: ASSSRGLYTDTQY

D gene: TRBD1
J gene: TRBJ1-2
CDR3 length: 12
V gene: TRBV18
CDR3 protein: ASSPGQGPYGYT

D gene: TRBD1
J gene: TRBJ1-5
CDR3 length: 15
V gene: TRBV4-1
CDR3 protein: ASSQGGTGLFNQPQH

D gene: .
J gene: TRBJ2-5
CDR3 length: 11
V gene: TRBV18
CDR3 protein: ASSQGYQETQY

D gene: TRBD1
J gene: TRBJ1-2
CDR3 length: 12
V gene: TRBV6-4
CDR3 protein: ASSPGTGTYGYT

D gene: .
J gene: TRBJ1-2
CDR3 length: 14
V gene: TRBV13
CDR3 protein: ASSLREFTPNYGYT

D gene: .
J gene: TRBJ1-1
CDR3 length: 12
V gene: TRBV27
CDR3 protein: ASRRFPQNTEAF

D gene: TRBD1
J gene: TRBJ2-7
CDR3 length: 12
V gene: TRBV19
CDR3 protein: ASRTGQGVGEQY

D gene: TRBD2
J gene: TRBJ2-1
CDR3 length: 10
V gene: TRBV3-1/TRBV3-2
CDR3 protein: ASSLGRYEQF

D gene: .
J gene: TRBJ1-5
CDR3 length: 11
V gene: TRBV6-5
CDR3 protein: ASIKESNQPQH

D gene: .
J gene: TRBJ1-4
CDR3 length: 14
V gene: TRBV4-1
CDR3 protein: ASSQDPVGPEVKLF